This TCR beta chain was observed in a study of cytomegalovirus exposure and HLA in healthy donors. PCR involved 60 Vbeta and 13 Jbeta primers. Generated by immunoSEQ multiplex PCR, the TCRdb table keeps only in-frame clones and is missing some. This sample lists tens of thousands of clones; its ten largest clones have less than 0.65%. Trimming shortened V by 4 bases and J by 5 bases, and 14 bases separated the two germline ends. The CDR3 contains 14 residues. Germline CDR1 reads MDHEN; CDR2 reads SYDVKM. This receptor was identified in a man between 45 and 60 years old in good health and CMV-seronegative. Sample: PBMCs. The V and J genes are TRBV28 and TRBJ1-1; D perhaps matches TRBD1 (5 bases). CDR3: CASSSPPKGTEAFF. In DNA, the CDR3 is TGTGCCAGCAGTTCGCCTCCTAAGGGGACTGAAGCTTTCTTT.